This TCR beta chain came from a study of T cells in Graves' hyperthyroidism and ophthalmopathy. Study summary: Specimen type is peripheral blood, collected at initial diagnosis prior to any treatment.

Hyperthyroidism patients were newly diagnosed, had disease duration under 2 months, and were aged 18 to 65 years. Amplified regions were TCR beta CDR3 sequences from RNA transcripts. The study used the HTBI primer set for a first-round RT-PCR of the TCR CDR3. TCRdb redid the calling of the multiplex PCR reads with MiXCR, one entry per CDR3 protein. Among over 700,000 distinct CDR3 sequences, around 40% were seen once, and the ten largest hold roughly 31%. For this clonotype: Antigen unknown. A junction end diverges from the germline sequence, so it may reflect a read error.

The study's findings and limits: The blood repertoire included most of the expanded thyroid clonotypes above 0.001. Before onset, by a median of around 6.1 months, the model predicted ophthalmopathy.

Germline V CDR1 and CDR2: WSHSY, SAAADI. The CDR3 totals 19 residues. The receptor comes from a woman in her forties with Graves' hyperthyroidism. Sequencing was carried out using blood. The chain is built from TRBV10-2 and TRBJ1-3; 11 bases map to TRBD1. The CDR3 here is CASSLLAGTGGVGGNTIYF. The CDR3 DNA reads as TGTGCCAGCAGCTTGTTGGCTGGGACAGGGGGTGTCGGTGGAAACACCATATATTTT.